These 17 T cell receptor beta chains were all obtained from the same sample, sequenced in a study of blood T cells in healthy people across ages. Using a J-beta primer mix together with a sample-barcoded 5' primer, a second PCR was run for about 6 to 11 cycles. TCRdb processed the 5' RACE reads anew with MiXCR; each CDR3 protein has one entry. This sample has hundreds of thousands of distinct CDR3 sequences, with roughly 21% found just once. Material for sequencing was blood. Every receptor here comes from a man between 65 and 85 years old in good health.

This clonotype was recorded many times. Here the CDR3 reads CASSYGQGGSYEQYF. CDR3 in DNA: TGTGCCAGCAGTTATGGACAGGGAGGCTCCTACGAGCAGTACTTC. This chain uses TRBV28 with TRBJ2-7; TRBD1 aligns across 8 bases. Losses at the gene ends were 4 bases for V and 0 bases for J; bases not matched to a gene: 5. The length of the CDR3 is 15 residues. Per the germline V gene, CDR1 is MDHEN and CDR2 is SYDVKM.

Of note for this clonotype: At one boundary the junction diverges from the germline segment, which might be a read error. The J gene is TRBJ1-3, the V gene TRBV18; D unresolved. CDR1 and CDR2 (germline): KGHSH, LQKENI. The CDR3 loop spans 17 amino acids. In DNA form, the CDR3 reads TGTGTCAGCTCACCGAGTACCCTGATTACCTCTGGAAACACCATATATTTT. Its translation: CVSSPSTLITSGNTIYF.

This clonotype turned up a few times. The CDR3 loop is CASSPSSGRAVREQFF. CDR3 coding DNA: TGTGCCAGCTCACCATCTAGCGGGAGGGCCGTTCGGGAGCAGTTCTTC. This chain connects TRBV18 to TRBJ2-5; 12 bases line up with TRBD2. The J call may be wrong; the DNA end is better matched by TRBJ2-1. Germline lookup yields CDR1 KGHSH and CDR2 LQKENI. This CDR3 has 16 residues.

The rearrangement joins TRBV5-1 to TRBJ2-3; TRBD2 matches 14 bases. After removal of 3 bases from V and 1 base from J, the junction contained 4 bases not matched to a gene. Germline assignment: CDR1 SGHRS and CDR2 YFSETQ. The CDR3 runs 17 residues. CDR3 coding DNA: TGCGCCAGCAGCTCCGGGACTAGCGGGAGCGGCACAGATACGCAGTATTTT. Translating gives CASSSGTSGSGTDTQYF.

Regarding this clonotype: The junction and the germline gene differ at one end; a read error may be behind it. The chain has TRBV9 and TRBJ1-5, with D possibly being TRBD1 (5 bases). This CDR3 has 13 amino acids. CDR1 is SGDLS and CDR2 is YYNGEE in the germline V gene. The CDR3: CASSPGTHQPQHF. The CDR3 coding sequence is TGTGCCAGCAGCCCCGGGACGCATCAACCCCAGCATTTT.

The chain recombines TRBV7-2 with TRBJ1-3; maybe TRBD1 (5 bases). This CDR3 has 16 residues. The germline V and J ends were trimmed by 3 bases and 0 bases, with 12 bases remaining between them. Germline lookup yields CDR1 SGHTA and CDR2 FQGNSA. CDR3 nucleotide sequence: TGTGCCAGCAGCTTGGCCGGGACGGTCTCTGGAAACACCATATATTTT. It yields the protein CASSLAGTVSGNTIYF.

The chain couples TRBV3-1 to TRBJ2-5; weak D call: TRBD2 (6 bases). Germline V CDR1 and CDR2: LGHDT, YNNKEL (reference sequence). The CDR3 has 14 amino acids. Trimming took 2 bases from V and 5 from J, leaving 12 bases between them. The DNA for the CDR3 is TGTGCCAGCAGCCAACCTGGCGGGGCTGAGACCCAGTACTTC. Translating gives CASSQPGGAETQYF.

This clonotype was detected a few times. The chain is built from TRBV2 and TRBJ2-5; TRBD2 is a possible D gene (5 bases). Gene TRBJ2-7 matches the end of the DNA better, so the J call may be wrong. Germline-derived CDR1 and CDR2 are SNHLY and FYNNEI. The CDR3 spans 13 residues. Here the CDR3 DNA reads TGTGCCAGCAGTGTCGGCCTAGCTGGCGAGCAGTACTTC. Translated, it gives CASSVGLAGEQYF.

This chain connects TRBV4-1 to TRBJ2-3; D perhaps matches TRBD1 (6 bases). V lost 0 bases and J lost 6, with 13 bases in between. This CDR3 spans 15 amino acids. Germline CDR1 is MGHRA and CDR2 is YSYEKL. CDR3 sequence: CASSQEGAAWDTQYF. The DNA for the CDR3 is TGCGCCAGCAGCCAAGAGGGGGCGGCTTGGGATACGCAGTATTTT.

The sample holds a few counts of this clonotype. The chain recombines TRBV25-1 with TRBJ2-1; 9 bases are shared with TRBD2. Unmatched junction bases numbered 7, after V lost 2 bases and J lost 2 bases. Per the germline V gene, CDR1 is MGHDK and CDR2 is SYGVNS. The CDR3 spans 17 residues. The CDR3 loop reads CASSEPAGGVTYNEQFF. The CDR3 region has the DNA TGTGCCAGCAGTGAACCGGCGGGAGGGGTCACCTACAATGAGCAGTTCTTC.

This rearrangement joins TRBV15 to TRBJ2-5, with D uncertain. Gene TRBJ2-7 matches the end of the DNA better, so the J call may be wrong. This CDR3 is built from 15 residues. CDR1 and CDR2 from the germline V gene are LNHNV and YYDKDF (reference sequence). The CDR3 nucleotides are TGTGCCACCAGCAGAGAGCCAGGCTTCTCCTACGAGCAGTACTTC. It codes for CATSREPGFSYEQYF.

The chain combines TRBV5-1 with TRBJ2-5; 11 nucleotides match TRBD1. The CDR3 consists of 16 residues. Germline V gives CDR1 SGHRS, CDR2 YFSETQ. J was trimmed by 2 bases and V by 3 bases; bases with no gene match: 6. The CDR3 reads CASSWGTGGEQETQYF. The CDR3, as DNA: TGCGCCAGCAGCTGGGGGACAGGGGGTGAACAAGAGACCCAGTACTTC.

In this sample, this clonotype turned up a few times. The CDR3 protein is CATSALDRDGNEQFF. Here the CDR3 DNA reads TGTGCCACCAGTGCCTTAGACCGCGACGGAAATGAGCAGTTCTTC. V and J are TRBV24-1 and TRBJ2-5; D call uncertain. The DNA end lines up better with TRBJ2-1; the J call may be wrong. CDR1 is KGHDR and CDR2 is SFDVKD in the germline V gene. This CDR3 has 15 residues.

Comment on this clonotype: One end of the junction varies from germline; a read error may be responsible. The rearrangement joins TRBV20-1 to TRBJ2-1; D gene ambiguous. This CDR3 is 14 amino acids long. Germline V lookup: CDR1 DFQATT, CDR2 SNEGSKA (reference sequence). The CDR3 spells CSASQLGSYYEQFF. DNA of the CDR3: TGCAGTGCTAGCCAACTGGGCTCCTACTATGAGCAGTTCTTC.

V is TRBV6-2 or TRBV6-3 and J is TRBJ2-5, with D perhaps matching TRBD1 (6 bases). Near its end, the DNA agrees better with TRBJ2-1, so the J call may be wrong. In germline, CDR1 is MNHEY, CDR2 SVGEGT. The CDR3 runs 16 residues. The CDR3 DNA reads TGTGCCAGCAGTTACCTGGCTGTGGGGGCTTACAATGAGCAGTTCTTC. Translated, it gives CASSYLAVGAYNEQFF.

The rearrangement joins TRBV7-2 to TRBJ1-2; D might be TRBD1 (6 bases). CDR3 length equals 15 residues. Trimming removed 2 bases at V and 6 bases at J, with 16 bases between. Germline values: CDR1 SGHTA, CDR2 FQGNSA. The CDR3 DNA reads TGTGCCAGCAGCTTAATCTCGACAGGACGCGATGGCTACACCTTC. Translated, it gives CASSLISTGRDGYTF. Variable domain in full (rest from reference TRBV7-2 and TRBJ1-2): GAGVSQSPSNKVTEKGKDVELRCDPISGHTALYWYRQSLGQGLEFLIYFQGNSAPDKSGLPSDRFSAERTGGSVSTLTIQRTQQEDSAVYLCASSLISTGRDGYTFGSGTRLTVV.

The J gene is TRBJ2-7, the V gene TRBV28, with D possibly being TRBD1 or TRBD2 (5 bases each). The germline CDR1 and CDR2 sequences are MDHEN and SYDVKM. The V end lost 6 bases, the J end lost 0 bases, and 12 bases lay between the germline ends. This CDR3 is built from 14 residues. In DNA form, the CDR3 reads TGTGCCAGCAGAGGGACGGTAAGCTCCTACGAGCAGTACTTC. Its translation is CASRGTVSSYEQYF.